The 16 T cell receptor beta chains listed next were all sequenced from one sample in a study of technical replicates of blood from a few donors. TCRdb's copy holds only in-frame clones and misses some; the assay was immunoSEQ multiplex PCR. Among about 75,000 clones, roughly nine tenths were seen once, and the ten largest hold 0.37%. The specimen sequenced was T cells isolated from PBMCs. These receptors came from a human donor in good health. Some clones in this sample may be carry-over from other donors' samples.

This chain links TRBV6-5 with TRBJ1-1; the D gene is possibly TRBD1 (6 bases). The CDR3 contains 16 residues. Per the germline V gene, CDR1 is MNHEY and CDR2 is SVGAGI. V shed 4 bases and J shed 1 base, with 16 bases lying between them. The CDR3 DNA reads as TGTGCCAGCAGTTTCATCACAGGGAAGGCGAACACTGAAGCTTTCTTT. Residues: CASSFITGKANTEAFF.

This chain connects TRBV5-4 to TRBJ2-2, with 15 bases matching TRBD2. The germline V gene has CDR1 SGHNT and CDR2 YYREEE (reference sequence). CDR3 length equals 16 residues. J lost 6 bases, V lost 4 bases, and 4 bases had no gene match. The DNA for the CDR3 is TGTGCCAGCAGCGAAGGACTAGCGGGAGGGGCCGGGGAGCTGTTTTTT. Protein: CASSEGLAGGAGELFF.

This clone appeared a single time. The chain carries TRBV5-6 and TRBJ2-7; tentative D call: TRBD1 (6 bases). V lost 2 bases and J 6 bases, leaving 15 bases between the germline ends. This CDR3 comprises 14 residues. Germline V CDR1 and CDR2: SGHDT, YYEEEE. The CDR3 DNA sequence: TGTGCCAGCAGCTTAACAGGGATCCGGGGCGAGCAGTACTTC. Translated, it gives CASSLTGIRGEQYF.

V is TRBV6-5 and J is TRBJ1-2, with D possibly matching TRBD1 (6 bases). The CDR3 has 13 residues. The V and J ends lost 5 bases and 3 bases respectively, with 10 bases between them. From germline, CDR1 is MNHEY and CDR2 SVGAGI. The CDR3, as DNA: TGTGCCAGCAGTGCTGGGACATACTATGGCTACACCTTC. This gives the protein CASSAGTYYGYTF.

The gene calls are TRBV21-1 and TRBJ1-5; no DNA check was done on the table's D call, TRBD1. TRBV21-1 is designated a pseudogene. CDR3 length equals 17 residues. The CDR3: CASTVRDRGEINQPQHF. The CDR3 DNA sequence: TGTGCCAGCACGGTCCGAGACAGGGGGGAGATCAATCAGCCCCAGCATTTT.

The CDR3, as DNA: TGTGCCAGCAGTTATGTGGGACAGGACCGAAATACGCAGTATTTT. This gives the protein CASSYVGQDRNTQYF. J is TRBJ2-3 and V is TRBV6-5; 8 bases agree with TRBD1. The germline gives CDR1 MNHEY, CDR2 SVGAGI. The CDR3 sequence is 15 residues long. Trimming removed 3 bases from V and 7 bases from J; junction bases left unmatched: 9.

In the case of this clone: Other DNA variants within this sample encode the same CDR3. V gene TRBV9 combines with J gene TRBJ1-5, with 9 bases lining up with TRBD1. The length of the CDR3 is 15 residues. Germline V gene sequence: CDR1 SGDLS, CDR2 YYNGEE. V lost 0 bases to trimming and J lost 2 bases; unmatched junction nucleotides: 0. CDR3 loop: CASSVGTGGNQPQHF. The CDR3 nucleotides are TGTGCCAGCAGCGTAGGGACAGGGGGCAATCAGCCCCAGCATTTT.

V usage is TRBV27 and J usage is TRBJ2-3; 12 bases map to TRBD1. Looked up from germline, CDR1 is MNHEY and CDR2 is SMNVEV (reference sequence). Trimming removed 1 base from V and 6 bases from J; junction bases left unmatched: 5. The CDR3 covers 16 residues. The CDR3 spells CASSLFRDRGLDTQYF. In nucleotides, the CDR3 is TGTGCCAGCAGTTTATTTAGGGACAGGGGGCTTGATACGCAGTATTTT.

The chain couples TRBV27 to TRBJ2-5, with 7 bases fitting TRBD1. Trimming at V came to 4 bases and at J to 2 bases, leaving 4 bases not matched to a gene. Germline CDR1 reads MNHEY; CDR2 reads SMNVEV (reference sequence). CDR3 length equals 14 residues. CDR3 region: CASSWGQHQETQYF. CDR3 in DNA: TGTGCCAGCAGTTGGGGACAGCATCAAGAGACCCAGTACTTC.

The CDR3 region has the DNA TGTGCCAGCTCTTCTAGCTCCTACAATGAGCAGTTCTTC. Protein: CASSSSSYNEQFF. V is TRBV7-7 and J is TRBJ2-1, with D unclear. Germline assignment: CDR1 SSHAT and CDR2 FNYEAQ (reference sequence). V lost 8 bases to trimming and J lost 0 bases, with 8 bases between them. The CDR3 extends over 13 amino acids.

V and J are TRBV30 and TRBJ2-2; D not resolved. Germline V CDR1 and CDR2: GTSNPN, SVGIG (reference sequence). With 3 bases removed from V and 5 bases from J, the gap between germline ends came to 10 bases. The length of the CDR3 is 13 residues. The CDR3 spells CAWRESRTGELFF. Written as DNA, the CDR3 is TGTGCCTGGAGAGAATCCCGGACCGGGGAGCTGTTTTTT.

The J gene is TRBJ2-7, the V gene TRBV27, with TRBD2 matching over 7 bases. The J call may be faulty, since TRBJ2-1 better matches the DNA end. The CDR3 extends over 12 amino acids. Germline CDR1 and CDR2: MNHEY and SMNVEV (reference sequence). The CDR3 region is CASSRGGDEQFF. The DNA for the CDR3 is TGTGCCAGCAGTCGTGGGGGGGATGAGCAGTTCTTC.

This chain uses TRBV18 with TRBJ1-1; tentatively, D is TRBD1 (6 bases). Germline V gene sequence: CDR1 KGHSH, CDR2 LQKENI. This CDR3 comprises 16 residues. Trimming cost V 0 bases and J 12 bases, with 23 bases left between them. The DNA for the CDR3 is TGTGCCAGCTCACCACCGGGATATAACACAGGGTTCGGGTCTTTCTTT. Amino acids: CASSPPGYNTGFGSFF. Full variable domain (missing parts from reference TRBV18 and TRBJ1-1): NAGVMQNPRHLVRRRGQEARLRCSPMKGHSHVYWYRQLPEEGLKFMVYLQKENIIDESGMPKERFSAEFPKEGPSILRIQQVVRGDSAAYFCASSPPGYNTGFGSFFGQGTRLTVV.

V usage is TRBV4-1 and J usage is TRBJ2-7; TRBD2 agrees at 10 bases. V dropped 7 bases and J dropped 3; count of bases not matched to a gene: 6. Germline CDR1 and CDR2: MGHRA and YSYEKL. CDR3 size: 14 residues. The CDR3 sequence: CASTLRLAGYEQYF. The DNA for the CDR3 is TGCGCCAGCACCTTGAGACTAGCGGGCTACGAGCAGTACTTC.

The genes are TRBV2 and TRBJ1-5, with D unresolved. V lost 5 bases and J lost 3, with 8 bases in between. This CDR3 contains 13 residues. In germline, CDR1 is SNHLY, CDR2 FYNNEI. The CDR3 DNA reads TGTGCCAGCAGTTCGCGATACAATCAGCCCCAGCATTTT. Translating gives CASSSRYNQPQHF.

The DNA for the CDR3 is TGTGCCAGCAGCCCGGGGGCCGGGGGGGCATCCAATGAGCAGTTCTTC. This sequence encodes CASSPGAGGASNEQFF. V usage is TRBV11-3 and J usage is TRBJ2-1; 8 nucleotides line up with TRBD2. The CDR3 extends over 16 amino acids. CDR1 and CDR2 from the germline V gene are SGHNT and YENEEA. The junction had 12 bases not matched to a gene; V was cut back by 5 bases and J by 6 bases.